This is a list of T cell receptor beta chains from one sample in a study of identical twins. Each CDR3 protein gets one entry after TCRdb re-called the 5' RACE reads with MiXCR. The sample lists 500,000 to 700,000 distinct CDR3 sequences; 7% to 7.5% were seen once. This sample was also put to use in a study of yellow fever vaccine responses in identical twins.

Sequencing was performed on PBMCs. The receptors here all came from a woman aged 18-29 years in good health. Each CDR3 is given with its conserved first and last residue. A D gene is named only where the DNA matches it firmly. Clone size is given for some rows only: seen once, a few or many times, or a class if the clone is expanded.

j_call v_call d_call clone_size cdr3_aa cdr3_nt
TRBJ1-5 TRBV24-1 - few CATTGDAEPQHF TGTGCCACCACAGGGGACGCGGAGCCCCAGCATTTT
TRBJ2-1 TRBV11-2 TRBD2 - CASSYTSGGNNEQFF TGTGCCAGCAGCTACACTAGCGGGGGGAACAATGAGCAGTTCTTC
TRBJ2-2 TRBV12-3/TRBV12-4 TRBD2 few CASSSAGLGTGELFF TGTGCCAGCAGTTCAGCGGGACTGGGAACCGGGGAGCTGTTTTTT
TRBJ2-7 TRBV28 TRBD2 many CASKLAGGPYEQYF TGTGCCAGCAAACTAGCGGGAGGGCCCTACGAGCAGTACTTC
TRBJ2-7 TRBV5-1 TRBD2 many CASSKTFGLAGEHEQYF TGCGCCAGCAGCAAAACCTTTGGACTAGCGGGAGAGCACGAGCAGTACTTC
TRBJ1-1 TRBV5-1 - - CASSRGEGGTEAFF TGCGCCAGCAGCCGCGGGGAAGGGGGCACTGAAGCTTTCTTT
TRBJ2-5 TRBV6-1 - few CACSEGPYQETQYF TGTGCCTGCAGTGAAGGCCCGTACCAAGAGACCCAGTACTTC
TRBJ2-7 TRBV28 TRBD2 - CASSLRVAGGHIYYEQYF TGTGCCAGCAGTCTCCGGGTAGCGGGAGGGCACATTTACTACGAGCAGTACTTC
TRBJ2-1 TRBV12-3/TRBV12-4 - - CAFSNPKGQLIYNEQFF TGTGCCTTCAGCAACCCCAAGGGCCAGCTAATATACAATGAGCAGTTCTTC
TRBJ2-7 TRBV11-2 TRBD2 - CASSPHYLSGSAFTEQYF TGTGCCAGCAGCCCACATTACCTTAGCGGGAGCGCGTTCACCGAGCAGTACTTC
TRBJ2-2 TRBV12-3/TRBV12-4 - many CASSPQKGTGELFF TGTGCCAGCAGTCCCCAAAAAGGGACCGGGGAGCTGTTTTTT
TRBJ2-1 TRBV20-1 TRBD1 - CSAPKGALSYNEQFF TGCAGTGCACCTAAGGGGGCTCTCTCCTACAATGAGCAGTTCTTC
TRBJ2-1 TRBV11-1 TRBD2 - CASSLRAVPGTSGNEQFF TGTGCCAGCAGCCTAAGGGCGGTTCCCGGGACTAGCGGCAATGAGCAGTTCTTC
TRBJ1-1 TRBV5-1 - - CASSSSILSEAFF TGCGCCAGCAGCTCCTCCATCCTAAGTGAAGCTTTCTTT
TRBJ2-1 TRBV24-1 TRBD2 many CATSDLQRTSGNSYNEQFF TGTGCCACCAGTGATTTGCAACGGACTAGCGGGAACTCCTACAATGAGCAGTTCTTC
TRBJ2-7 TRBV3-1 TRBD1 - CASSQGGTGSQGQYF TGTGCCAGCAGCCAAGGTGGGACAGGGTCCCAGGGGCAGTACTTC
TRBJ2-3 TRBV28 - few CASSPPGRGNTQYF TGTGCCAGCAGCCCCCCCGGACGCGGGAATACGCAGTATTTT
TRBJ2-1 TRBV19 - few CASSIDWGNEQFF TGTGCCAGTAGTATAGATTGGGGGAATGAGCAGTTCTTC
TRBJ1-1 TRBV12-3/TRBV12-4 - many CASTWENTEAFF TGTGCCAGCACTTGGGAGAACACTGAAGCTTTCTTT
TRBJ2-2 TRBV5-5 - few CASSPSTLTGELFF TGTGCCAGCAGCCCCTCCACGCTCACCGGGGAGCTGTTTTTT
TRBJ2-2 TRBV5-1 - - CASSPGVWNSGELFF TGCGCCAGCAGCCCAGGGGTTTGGAATTCCGGGGAGCTGTTTTTT
TRBJ1-1 TRBV7-9 - many CASSLGQGITEAFF TGTGCCAGCAGCTTAGGGCAGGGGATCACTGAAGCTTTCTTT
TRBJ2-1 TRBV29-1 - many CSVEPLLFNSYNEQFF TGCAGCGTTGAACCCTTACTATTCAACTCCTACAATGAGCAGTTCTTC
TRBJ1-4 TRBV20-1 - - CSASRPGDEKLFF TGCAGTGCTAGTCGACCCGGGGATGAAAAACTGTTTTTT
TRBJ2-3 TRBV7-9 TRBD2 - CASSFGLDFTDTQYF TGTGCCAGCAGCTTCGGACTAGACTTCACAGATACGCAGTATTTT
TRBJ1-1 TRBV11-2 TRBD1 - CASNSGDRMNTEAFF TGTGCCAGCAACTCGGGGGACAGAATGAACACTGAAGCTTTCTTT
TRBJ2-1 TRBV19 - few CASSSRERLYNEQFF TGTGCCAGTAGTAGCCGGGAGAGGCTATACAATGAGCAGTTCTTC
TRBJ2-1 TRBV14 TRBD2 many CASSHGVGGSYNEQFF TGTGCCAGCAGCCATGGCGTGGGAGGGTCCTACAATGAGCAGTTCTTC